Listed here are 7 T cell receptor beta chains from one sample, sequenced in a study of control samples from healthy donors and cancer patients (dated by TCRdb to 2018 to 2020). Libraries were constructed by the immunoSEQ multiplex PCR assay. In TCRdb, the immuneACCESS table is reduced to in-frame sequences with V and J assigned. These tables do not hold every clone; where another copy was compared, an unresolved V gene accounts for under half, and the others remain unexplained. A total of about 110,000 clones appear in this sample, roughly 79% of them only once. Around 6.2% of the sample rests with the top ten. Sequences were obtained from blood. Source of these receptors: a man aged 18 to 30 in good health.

The CDR3 protein is CASSRRRPATNEKLFF. CDR3 sequence (DNA): TGTGCCAGCAGTCGGAGGAGACCAGCAACTAATGAAAAACTGTTTTTT. The rearrangement uses TRBV6-2 or TRBV6-3 and TRBJ1-4, with no clear D. Germline V gene data show CDR1 as MNHEY and CDR2 as SVGEGT. V was pared by 5 bases and J by 0 bases, with 13 bases between. The CDR3 contains 16 residues.

The CDR3 protein is CASSLALGVDTEAFF. The CDR3 DNA sequence: TGTGCCAGCAGCTTGGCCTTGGGTGTTGACACTGAAGCTTTCTTT. The chain has TRBV5-4 and TRBJ1-1; D remains ambiguous. V lost 0 bases and J lost 3, with 12 bases in between. CDR3 length equals 15 residues. The germline V gene encodes CDR1 SGHNT and CDR2 YYREEE (reference sequence).

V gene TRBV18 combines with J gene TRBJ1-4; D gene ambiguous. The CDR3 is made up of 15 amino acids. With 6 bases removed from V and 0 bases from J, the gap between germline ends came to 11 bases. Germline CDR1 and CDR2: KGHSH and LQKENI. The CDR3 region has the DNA TGTGCCAGCTCGTCGGTGCAGGCAACTAATGAAAAACTGTTTTTT. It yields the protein CASSSVQATNEKLFF.

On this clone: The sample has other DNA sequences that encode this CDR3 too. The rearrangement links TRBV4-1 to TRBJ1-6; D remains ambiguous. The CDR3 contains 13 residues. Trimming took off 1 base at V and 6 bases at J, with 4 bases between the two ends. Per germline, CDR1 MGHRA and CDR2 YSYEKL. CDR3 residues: CASSQGVNSPLHF. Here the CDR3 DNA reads TGCGCCAGCAGCCAAGGGGTTAATTCACCCCTCCACTTT.

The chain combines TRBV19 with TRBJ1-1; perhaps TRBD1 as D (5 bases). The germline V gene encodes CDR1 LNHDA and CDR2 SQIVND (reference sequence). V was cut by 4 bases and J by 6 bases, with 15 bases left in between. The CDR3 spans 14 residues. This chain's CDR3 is CASSNWGPRAEAFF. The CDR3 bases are TGTGCCAGTAGTAATTGGGGACCGAGGGCTGAAGCTTTCTTT.

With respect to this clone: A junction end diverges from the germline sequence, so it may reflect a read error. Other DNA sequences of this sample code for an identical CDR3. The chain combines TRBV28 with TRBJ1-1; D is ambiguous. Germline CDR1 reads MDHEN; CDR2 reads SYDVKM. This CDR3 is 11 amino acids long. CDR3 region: CASTLNTEAFF. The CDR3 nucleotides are TGTGCTAGCACCTTGAACACTGAAGCTTTCTTT.

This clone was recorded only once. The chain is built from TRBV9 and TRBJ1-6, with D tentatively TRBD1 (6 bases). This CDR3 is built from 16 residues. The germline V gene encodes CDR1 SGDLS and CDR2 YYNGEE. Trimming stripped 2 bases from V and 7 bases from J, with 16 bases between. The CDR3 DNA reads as TGTGCCAGCAGCGTGGGGCCGGGACACCTGAATTCACCCCTCCACTTT. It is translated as CASSVGPGHLNSPLHF.